The text below deals with one T cell receptor (beta chain). Its antigen is not known. Carrying UMI labels, the TRB cDNA libraries were prepared through 5' RACE. TCRdb derives one entry per CDR3 protein from the 5' RACE reads, leaving out DNA. The sample totals some 48,000 distinct CDR3 sequences. This sample is part of a study of CXCR3-negative and CXCR3-positive naive CD8 T cells. General study findings and limits: Against CXCR3-negative naive cells, CXCR3-positive naive cells showed more hydrophobic TRB CDR3s. Comparably high diversity was seen in both naive subsets, and much lower diversity in memory CD8+ cells. Naive subsets showed comparable surface CD5, and TCR interaction strength was also inferred from TRB CDR3 physicochemistry.

This CDR3 spans 15 amino acids. Germline V lookup: CDR1 MNHEY, CDR2 SVGAGI. At 300,000 cells each, triplicate sorts were carried out for each CD8+ T cell subset. The gene calls are TRBV6-5 and TRBJ2-1; lacking DNA, the TRBD2 call made by TCRdb goes unchecked. The source of this sequence is a human donor in good health. Some clones in this sample may be carry-over from other donors' samples. Sequencing input: naive CXCR3- CD8+ T cells from blood. Subset noted: CD45RO-CCR7+CD27+CD95- naive CD8+ T cells lacking CXCR3 (TNR3-). The CDR3 region is CASSYEGTSGNEQFF.